The entry that follows covers one T cell receptor (beta chain) sequence. The antigen remains undetermined. This specimen belongs to a study of cytomegalovirus exposure and HLA in healthy donors. Points from the study as a whole: CMV serostatus was the sole immune exposure information available.

The PCR had 60 Vbeta and 13 Jbeta primers. Method: immunoSEQ multiplex PCR; TCRdb's copy keeps in-frame clones and lacks some. In the table there are approximately 110,000 clones, approximately 72% of which are singletons. CDR3 length equals 16 residues. V shed 6 bases and J 4 bases; nucleotides not matched to a gene: 4. Germline V CDR1 and CDR2: SNHLY, FYNNEI. This TCR was sampled from a man aged 25 to 45 in good health and CMV-seronegative. The gene calls are TRBV2 and TRBJ2-2, with 14 bases aligning to TRBD2. Sequenced input: PBMCs. The CDR3 region is CASSGLAGGVTGELFF. For the CDR3, the DNA is TGTGCCAGCAGCGGACTAGCGGGAGGAGTCACCGGGGAGCTGTTTTTT.